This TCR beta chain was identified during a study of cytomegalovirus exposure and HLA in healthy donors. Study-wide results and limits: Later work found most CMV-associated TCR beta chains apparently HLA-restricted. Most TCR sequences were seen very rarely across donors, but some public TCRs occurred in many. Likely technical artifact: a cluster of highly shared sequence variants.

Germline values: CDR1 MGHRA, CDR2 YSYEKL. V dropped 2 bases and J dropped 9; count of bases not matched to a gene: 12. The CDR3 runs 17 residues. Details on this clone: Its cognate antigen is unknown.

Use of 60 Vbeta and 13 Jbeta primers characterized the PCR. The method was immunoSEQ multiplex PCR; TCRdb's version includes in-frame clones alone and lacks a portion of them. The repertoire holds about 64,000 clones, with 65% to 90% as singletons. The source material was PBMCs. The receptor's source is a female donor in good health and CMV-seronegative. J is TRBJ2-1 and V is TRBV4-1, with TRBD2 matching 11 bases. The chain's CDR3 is CASSQFVGASGRTEQFF. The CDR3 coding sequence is TGCGCCAGCAGCCAATTCGTTGGGGCTAGCGGGAGGACTGAGCAGTTCTTC.